This TCR beta chain is from a study of blood T cells in healthy people across ages. Findings and limits, study-wide: Getting older went along with TCR beta diversity per million T cells dropping roughly linearly. Relative to aged donors, long-lived donors carried more naive CD4+ cells and displayed higher diversity.

The CDR3 has 13 amino acids. Germline CDR1 SGHVS, CDR2 FNYEAQ. Trimming removed 1 base at V and 5 bases at J, with 6 bases between. It was with a sample-barcoded 5' primer and a J-beta primer mix that a second PCR of roughly 7 to 11 cycles was run. Every molecule of cDNA carried a tag from a template-switch adaptor with 12 random nucleotides. TCRdb reanalysed the 5' RACE reads using MiXCR and keeps one entry per CDR3 protein. Of about a million distinct CDR3 sequences listed, about 51% are singletons. Details on this clonotype: Its antigen is unknown.

The clonotype was recovered from a woman aged 60-70 years in good health. Source material: blood. The chain recombines TRBV7-6 with TRBJ2-1; unclear D gene. The CDR3 loop reads CASSLGIHNEQFF. The CDR3 DNA reads as TGTGCCAGCAGCTTAGGTATTCACAATGAGCAGTTCTTC.